This TCR beta chain was found in a study of OX40 agonist ivuxolimab in advanced cancers. The timepoints at which blood was sampled were baseline, cycle 4 day 1, and cycle 7 day 1. Study outcomes and limitations: Mean expanded clone counts were higher in CD8+ than CD4+ T cells. The 0.1-3.0 mg/kg partial responders had among the lowest clonal expansion. It was also the case that some nonresponders had low normalized T-cell clonal expansion.

J lost 7 bases, V lost 5 bases, and 10 bases had no gene match. CDR1 is LNHDA and CDR2 is SQIVND in the germline V gene (reference sequence). CDR3 size: 16 residues. Repertoires were generated with immunoSEQ multiplex PCR, while TCRdb's copy carries only in-frame clones and drops some. Of some 130,000 clones listed, 90% are singletons. In regard to this clone: Its matching antigen is unknown.

The specimen was CD4+ or CD8+ T cells sorted from blood, collected in a trial of the OX40 agonist ivuxolimab. The sequence was collected from an adult with an advanced solid tumor such as melanoma, head and neck, liver or kidney cancer. V gene TRBV19 combines with J gene TRBJ2-2, with 10 bases matching TRBD1. The CDR3 DNA reads as TGTGCCAGTAGTCTCCGGGACAGGGGCGAAGGCGGGGAGCTGTTTTTT. Amino acids: CASSLRDRGEGGELFF. Using reference TRBV19 and TRBJ2-2 for the parts outside the CDR3, the full variable domain is DGGITQSPKYLFRKEGQNVTLSCEQNLNHDAMYWYRQDPGQGLRLIYYSQIVNDFQKGDIAEGYSVSREKKESFPLTVTSAQKNPTAFYLCASSLRDRGEGGELFFGEGSRLTVL.